This T cell receptor beta chain was sequenced during a study of CD8+ T cells in alopecia areata. RNA, once extracted, was reverse transcribed into cDNA for use as the sequencing template. Only in-frame clones appear in the TCRdb table, and some are missing; sequencing was by immunoSEQ multiplex PCR. The table records some 170,000 clones, around 71% of them present only once. V lost 8 bases, J lost 2 bases, and 5 bases stayed unmatched. Germline lookup yields CDR1 SEHNR and CDR2 FQNEAQ (reference sequence). The CDR3 runs to 13 residues. The J gene is TRBJ2-7, the V gene TRBV7-9; 8 bases are a match to TRBD1. The input for sequencing was CD8+ T cells sorted from blood, taken at week 0. This sequence was found in a human donor with alopecia areata. This chain's CDR3 is CASGTGRTYEQYF. The CDR3 region has the DNA TGTGCCAGCGGGACAGGAAGGACCTACGAGCAGTACTTC.